This T cell receptor beta chain is from a study of shared clonotypes between healthy human individuals. The J segment lost 6 bases and the V segment lost 5 bases, leaving 7 bases of the junction unmatched. The CDR3 totals 14 residues. CDR1 is LNHDA, CDR2 SQIVND, per germline (reference sequence). Profiling relied on immunoSEQ multiplex PCR, and the TCRdb table lists in-frame clones only, not all of them. This sample carries under 1,100,000 clones, approximately 68% of them seen once, and the ten largest clones take about 1.5%. None of the donors, who were healthy HIV-negative adults, had recently had acute infections or vaccinations.

Input material: memory CD4+ T cells sorted from blood. Sample subset: CD45RA-negative fraction. V gene TRBV19 combines with J gene TRBJ1-5, with 7 bases aligning to TRBD1. This sequence originates from a man between 18 and 29 years old in good health. Here the CDR3 reads CASSRTGESQPQHF. The CDR3 region has the DNA TGTGCCAGTAGTCGGACAGGCGAAAGTCAGCCCCAGCATTTT.